Each of the 2 T cell receptor beta chains below was sequenced from the same sample in a study of blood T cell repertoires in COVID-19. Generated by immunoSEQ multiplex PCR, the TCRdb table keeps only in-frame clones and is missing some. In the table there are roughly 130,000 clones, about 86% of which are singletons. Input material: peripheral blood. Receptors originate from a woman at least 80 years old with acute or convalescent COVID-19.

The gene calls are TRBV5-6 and TRBJ1-1; D is undetermined. The V end was cut by 3 bases, the J end by 4 bases, with 7 bases between. The CDR3 contains 12 residues. Germline loops: CDR1 SGHDT, CDR2 YYEEEE. As DNA, the CDR3 is TGTGCCAGCAGCTCAGAGGGCACTGAAGCTTTCTTT. Translating it yields CASSSEGTEAFF.

The V and J genes are TRBV6-5 and TRBJ1-6; a weak D match, TRBD1 (6 bases). Trimming left V 5 bases short and J 9 bases short, with 11 bases between. Germline CDR1 reads MNHEY; CDR2 reads SVGAGI. CDR3 length: 13 amino acids. CDR3 in DNA: TGTGCCAGCAGTCGGTTAGGGGGTTCACCCCTCCACTTT. It yields the protein CASSRLGGSPLHF.